Below are 2 T cell receptor beta chains sequenced from a single sample in a study of Graves' ophthalmopathy and Graves' hyperthyroidism. Scientists amplified the TCR beta CDR3 regions from RNA transcripts. The authors performed first-round RT-PCR with HTBI primers and then a second-round multiplex PCR. MiXCR, run by TCRdb on the multiplex PCR reads, gives a single entry per CDR3 protein. The table has 680,000 or so distinct CDR3 sequences, 22% seen once. Material: peripheral blood. The receptors derive from a woman younger than 35 with stable Graves' hyperthyroidism. Some clones in this sample may be carry-over from other donors' samples.

Only a few counts were recorded for this clonotype. V and J are TRBV5-1 and TRBJ2-7; D tentatively fits TRBD1 or TRBD2 (5 bases each). The CDR3 is made up of 16 amino acids. The V gene lost 6 bases and the J gene lost 4 bases, with 23 bases spanning the gap. Germline assignment: CDR1 SGHRS and CDR2 YFSETQ. The CDR3 DNA reads as TGCGCCAGCAACCCCGGGTTCGGGACGACCGTTTACGAGCAGTACTTC. This codes for CASNPGFGTTVYEQYF.

This clonotype occurred many times. CDR3 loop: CASSQVRRASNQPQHF. For the CDR3, the DNA is TGTGCCAGCAGTCAGGTTCGCAGGGCGAGCAATCAGCCCCAGCATTTT. J is TRBJ1-5 and V is TRBV6-1, with D perhaps matching TRBD1 (5 bases). V was cut by 5 bases and J by 1 base, with 15 bases left in between. Germline loops: CDR1 MNHNS, CDR2 SASEGT. The CDR3 consists of 16 residues.